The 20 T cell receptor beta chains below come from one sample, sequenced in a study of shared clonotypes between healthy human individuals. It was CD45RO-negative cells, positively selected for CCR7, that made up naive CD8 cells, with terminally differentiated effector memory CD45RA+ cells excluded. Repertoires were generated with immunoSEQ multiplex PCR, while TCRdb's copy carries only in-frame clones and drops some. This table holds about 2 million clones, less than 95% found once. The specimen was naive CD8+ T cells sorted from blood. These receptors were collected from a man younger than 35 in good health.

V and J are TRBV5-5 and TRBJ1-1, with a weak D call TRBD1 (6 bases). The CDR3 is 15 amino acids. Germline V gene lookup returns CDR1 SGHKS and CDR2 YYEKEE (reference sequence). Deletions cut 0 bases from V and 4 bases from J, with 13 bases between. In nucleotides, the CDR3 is TGTGCCAGCAGCTTGGCATGGGGGGCTGGCACTGAAGCTTTCTTT. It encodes CASSLAWGAGTEAFF. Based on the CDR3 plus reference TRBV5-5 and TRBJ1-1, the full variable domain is DAGVTQSPTHLIKTRGQQVTLRCSPISGHKSVSWYQQVLGQGPQFIFQYYEKEERGRGNFPDRFSARQFPNYSSELNVNALLLGDSALYLCASSLAWGAGTEAFFGQGTRLTVV.

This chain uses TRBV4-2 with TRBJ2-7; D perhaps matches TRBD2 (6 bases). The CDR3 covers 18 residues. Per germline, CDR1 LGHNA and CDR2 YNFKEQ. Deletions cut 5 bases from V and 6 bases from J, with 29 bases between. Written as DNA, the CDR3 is TGTGCCAGCAGCGGACAAGGAGGGTTGGCTTCCTCAATTTCCGAGCAGTACTTC. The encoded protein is CASSGQGGLASSISEQYF.

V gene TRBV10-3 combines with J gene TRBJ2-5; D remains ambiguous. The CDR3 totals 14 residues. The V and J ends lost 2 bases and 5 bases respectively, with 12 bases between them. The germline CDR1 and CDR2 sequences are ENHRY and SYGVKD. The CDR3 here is CAISEKDLKETQYF. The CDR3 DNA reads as TGTGCCATCAGTGAGAAGGACCTGAAGGAGACCCAGTACTTC.

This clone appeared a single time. DNA for the CDR3: TGTGCCAGCAGCTCCACTCGGGGAACCGGGGAGCTGTTTTTT. It codes for CASSSTRGTGELFF. V usage is TRBV7-9 and J usage is TRBJ2-2, with a tentative D call TRBD2 (5 bases). The CDR3 contains 14 residues. The V gene lost 4 bases and the J gene lost 5 bases, with 11 bases spanning the gap. In germline, CDR1 is SEHNR, CDR2 FQNEAQ (reference sequence).

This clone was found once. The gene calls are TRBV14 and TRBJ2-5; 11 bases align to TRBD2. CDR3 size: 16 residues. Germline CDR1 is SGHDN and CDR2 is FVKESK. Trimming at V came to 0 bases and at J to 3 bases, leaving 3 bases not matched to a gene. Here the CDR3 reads CASSQELTSGKETQYF. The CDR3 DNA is TGTGCCAGCAGCCAAGAGCTGACTAGCGGGAAAGAGACCCAGTACTTC.

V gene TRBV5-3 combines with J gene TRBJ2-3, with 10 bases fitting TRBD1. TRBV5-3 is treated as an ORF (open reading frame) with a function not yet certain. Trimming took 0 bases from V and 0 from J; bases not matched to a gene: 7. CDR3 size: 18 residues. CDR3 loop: CARSLVRRDRGSTDTQYF. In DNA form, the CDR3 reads TGTGCCAGAAGCTTGGTCCGAAGGGACAGGGGTAGCACAGATACGCAGTATTTT.

CDR3 nucleotides: TGCGCCAGCAGCTTGGCGGGCAGGGGGACTGAAGCTTTCTTT. This gives the protein CASSLAGRGTEAFF. The chain is built from TRBV5-1 and TRBJ1-1; 7 nucleotides agree with TRBD1. Trimming removed 0 bases from V and 5 bases from J; junction bases left unmatched: 4. Germline CDR1 and CDR2: SGHRS and YFSETQ. This CDR3 spans 14 amino acids. Drawing the rest from reference TRBV5-1 and TRBJ1-1, the complete variable domain is KAGVTQTPRYLIKTRGQQVTLSCSPISGHRSVSWYQQTPGQGLQFLFEYFSETQRNKGNFPGRFSGRQFSNSRSEMNVSTLELGDSALYLCASSLAGRGTEAFFGQGTRLTVV.

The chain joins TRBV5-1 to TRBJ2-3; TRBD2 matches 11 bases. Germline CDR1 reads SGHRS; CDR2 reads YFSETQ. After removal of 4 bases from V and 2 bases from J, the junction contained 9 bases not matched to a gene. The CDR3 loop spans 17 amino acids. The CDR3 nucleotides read TGCGCCAGCAGCCCTCTTACTAGCGGGGGTTTCACAGATACGCAGTATTTT. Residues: CASSPLTSGGFTDTQYF.

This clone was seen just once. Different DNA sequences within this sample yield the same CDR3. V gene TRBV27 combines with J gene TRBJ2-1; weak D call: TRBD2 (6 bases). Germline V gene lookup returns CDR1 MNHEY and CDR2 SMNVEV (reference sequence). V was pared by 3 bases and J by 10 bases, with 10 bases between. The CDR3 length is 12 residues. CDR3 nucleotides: TGTGCCAGCAGTTTTGGGGGGAACGAGCAGTTCTTC. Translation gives CASSFGGNEQFF.

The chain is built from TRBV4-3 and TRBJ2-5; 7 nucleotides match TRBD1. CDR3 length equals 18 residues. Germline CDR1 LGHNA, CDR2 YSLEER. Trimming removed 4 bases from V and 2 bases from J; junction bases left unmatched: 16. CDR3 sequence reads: CASSPGPLLQGLQETQYF. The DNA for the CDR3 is TGCGCCAGCAGCCCCGGGCCCTTGCTACAGGGGCTTCAAGAGACCCAGTACTTC.

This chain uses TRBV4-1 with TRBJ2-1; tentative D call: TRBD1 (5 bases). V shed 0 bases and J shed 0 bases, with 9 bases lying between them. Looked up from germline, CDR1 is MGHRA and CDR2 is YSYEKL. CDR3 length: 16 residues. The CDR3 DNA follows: TGCGCCAGCAGCCAAGATTCAGACAGCTCCTACAATGAGCAGTTCTTC. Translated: CASSQDSDSSYNEQFF.

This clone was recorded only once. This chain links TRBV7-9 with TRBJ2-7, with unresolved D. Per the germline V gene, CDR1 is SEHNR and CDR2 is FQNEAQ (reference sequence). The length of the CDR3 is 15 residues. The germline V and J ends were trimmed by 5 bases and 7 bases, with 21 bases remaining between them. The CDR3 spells CASSRVEDPPGEQYF. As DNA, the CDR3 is TGTGCCAGCAGCCGGGTAGAGGACCCGCCTGGGGAGCAGTACTTC.

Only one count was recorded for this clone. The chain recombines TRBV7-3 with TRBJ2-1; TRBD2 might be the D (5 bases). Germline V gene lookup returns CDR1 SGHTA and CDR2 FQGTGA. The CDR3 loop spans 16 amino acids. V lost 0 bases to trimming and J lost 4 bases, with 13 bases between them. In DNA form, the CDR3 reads TGTGCCAGCAGCTTAACCCCGCGAGGGAGATACAATGAGCAGTTCTTC. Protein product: CASSLTPRGRYNEQFF.

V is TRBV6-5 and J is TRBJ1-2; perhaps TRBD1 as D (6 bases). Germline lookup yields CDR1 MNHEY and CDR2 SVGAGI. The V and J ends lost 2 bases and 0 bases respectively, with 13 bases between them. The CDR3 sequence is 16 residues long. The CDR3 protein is CASSYGDTDANYGYTF. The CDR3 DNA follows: TGTGCCAGCAGTTACGGGGACACGGATGCTAACTATGGCTACACCTTC.

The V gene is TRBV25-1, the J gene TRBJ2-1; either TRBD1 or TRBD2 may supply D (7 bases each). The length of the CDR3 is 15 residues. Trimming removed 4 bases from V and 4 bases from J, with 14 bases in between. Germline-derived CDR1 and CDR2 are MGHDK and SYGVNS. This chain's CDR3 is CASSVRGGLYNEQFF. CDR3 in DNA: TGTGCCAGCAGTGTCAGGGGGGGGCTTTACAATGAGCAGTTCTTC.

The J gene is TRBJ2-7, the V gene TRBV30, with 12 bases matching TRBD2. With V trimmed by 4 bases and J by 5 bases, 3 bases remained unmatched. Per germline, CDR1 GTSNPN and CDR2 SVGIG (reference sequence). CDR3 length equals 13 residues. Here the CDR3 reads CAWILAGGHEQYF. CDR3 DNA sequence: TGTGCCTGGATACTAGCGGGAGGCCACGAGCAGTACTTC.

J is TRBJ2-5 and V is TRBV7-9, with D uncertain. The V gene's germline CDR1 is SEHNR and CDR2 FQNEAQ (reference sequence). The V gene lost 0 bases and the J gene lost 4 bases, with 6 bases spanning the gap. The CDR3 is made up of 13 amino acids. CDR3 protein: CASSLAQLETQYF. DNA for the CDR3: TGTGCCAGCAGCTTAGCACAGCTAGAGACCCAGTACTTC.

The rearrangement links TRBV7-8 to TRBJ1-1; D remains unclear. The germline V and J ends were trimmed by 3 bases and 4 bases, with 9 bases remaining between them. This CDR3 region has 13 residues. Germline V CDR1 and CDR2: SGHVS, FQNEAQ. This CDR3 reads CASSFGEVTEAFF. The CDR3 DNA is TGTGCCAGCAGCTTTGGGGAGGTCACTGAAGCTTTCTTT. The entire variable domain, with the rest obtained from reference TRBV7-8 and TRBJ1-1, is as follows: GAGVSQSPRYKVAKRGQDVALRCDPISGHVSLFWYQQALGQGPEFLTYFQNEAQLDKSGLPSDRFFAERPEGSVSTLKIQRTQQEDSAVYLCASSFGEVTEAFFGQGTRLTVV.

The CDR3 nucleotides are TGTGCCAGCAGCCCGGCATCCTACGAGCAGTACTTC. Its translation is CASSPASYEQYF. The chain combines TRBV7-9 with TRBJ2-7; D is unresolved. This CDR3 is 12 amino acids long. Per germline, CDR1 SEHNR and CDR2 FQNEAQ (reference sequence). The V end lost 5 bases, the J end lost 1 base, and 6 bases lay between the germline ends.

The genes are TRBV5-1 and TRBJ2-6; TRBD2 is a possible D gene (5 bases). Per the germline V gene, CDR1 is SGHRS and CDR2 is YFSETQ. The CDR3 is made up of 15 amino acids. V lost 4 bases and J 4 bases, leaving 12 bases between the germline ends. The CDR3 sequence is CASSLEPGGANVLTF. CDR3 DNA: TGCGCCAGCAGCCTTGAACCGGGAGGGGCCAACGTCCTGACTTTC.